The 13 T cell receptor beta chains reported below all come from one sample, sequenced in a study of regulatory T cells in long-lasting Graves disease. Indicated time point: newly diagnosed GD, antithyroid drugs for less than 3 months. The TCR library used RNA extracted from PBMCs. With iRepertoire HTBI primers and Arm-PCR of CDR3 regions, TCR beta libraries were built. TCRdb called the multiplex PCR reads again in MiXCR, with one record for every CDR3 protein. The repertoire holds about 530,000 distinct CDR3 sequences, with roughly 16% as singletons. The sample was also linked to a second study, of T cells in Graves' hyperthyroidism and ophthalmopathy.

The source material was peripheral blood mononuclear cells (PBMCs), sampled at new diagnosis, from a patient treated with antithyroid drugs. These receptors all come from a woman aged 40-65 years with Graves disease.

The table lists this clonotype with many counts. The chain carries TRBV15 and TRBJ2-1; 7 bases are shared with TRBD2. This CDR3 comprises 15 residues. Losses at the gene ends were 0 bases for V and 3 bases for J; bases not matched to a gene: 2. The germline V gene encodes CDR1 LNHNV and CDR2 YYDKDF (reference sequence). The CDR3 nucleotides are TGTGCCACCAGCAGAGAGGGGGGGAACTACAATGAGCAGTTCTTC. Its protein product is CATSREGGNYNEQFF.

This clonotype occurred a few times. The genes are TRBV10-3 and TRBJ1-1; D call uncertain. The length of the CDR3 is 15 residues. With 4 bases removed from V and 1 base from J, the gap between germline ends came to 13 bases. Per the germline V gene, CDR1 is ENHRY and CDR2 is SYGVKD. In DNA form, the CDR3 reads TGTGCCATCAGTGGGACTCAAATTTCGAACACTGAAGCTTTCTTT. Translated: CAISGTQISNTEAFF.

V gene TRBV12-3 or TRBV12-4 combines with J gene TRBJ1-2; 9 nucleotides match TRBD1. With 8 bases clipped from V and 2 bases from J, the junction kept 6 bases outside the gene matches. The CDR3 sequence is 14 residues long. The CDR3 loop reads CASGQGQGNYGYTF. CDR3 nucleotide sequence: TGTGCCAGCGGACAGGGACAGGGAAACTATGGCTACACCTTC.

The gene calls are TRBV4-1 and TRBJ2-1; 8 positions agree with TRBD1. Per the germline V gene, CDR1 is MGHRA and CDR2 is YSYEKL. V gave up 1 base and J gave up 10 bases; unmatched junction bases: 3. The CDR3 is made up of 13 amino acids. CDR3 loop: CASSQVGQDEQFF. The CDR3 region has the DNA TGCGCCAGCAGCCAAGTGGGACAGGACGAGCAGTTCTTC.

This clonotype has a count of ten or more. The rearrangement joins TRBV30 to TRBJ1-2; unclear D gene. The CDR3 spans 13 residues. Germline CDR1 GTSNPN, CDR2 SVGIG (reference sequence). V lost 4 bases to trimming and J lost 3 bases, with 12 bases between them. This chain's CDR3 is CAWKREEYYGYTF. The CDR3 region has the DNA TGTGCCTGGAAGCGCGAGGAATACTATGGCTACACCTTC.

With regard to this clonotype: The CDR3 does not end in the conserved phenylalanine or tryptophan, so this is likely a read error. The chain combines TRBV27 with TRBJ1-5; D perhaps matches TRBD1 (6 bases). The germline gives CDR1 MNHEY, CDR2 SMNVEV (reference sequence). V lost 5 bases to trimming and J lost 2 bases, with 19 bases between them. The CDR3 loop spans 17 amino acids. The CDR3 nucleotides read TGTGCCAGCAGTCCCACGGGGGGCCCTGGGGGCAATCAGCCCCAGCATCTT. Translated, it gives CASSPTGGPGGNQPQHL.

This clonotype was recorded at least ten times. The CDR3 bases are TGTGCCGGCCAGACGGGTGAAGCTTTCTTT. Translation: CAGQTGEAFF. This rearrangement joins TRBV30 to TRBJ1-1; D remains ambiguous. V was trimmed by 8 bases and J by 7 bases, leaving 11 bases between them. The CDR3 is 10 amino acids. Germline loops: CDR1 GTSNPN, CDR2 SVGIG (reference sequence).

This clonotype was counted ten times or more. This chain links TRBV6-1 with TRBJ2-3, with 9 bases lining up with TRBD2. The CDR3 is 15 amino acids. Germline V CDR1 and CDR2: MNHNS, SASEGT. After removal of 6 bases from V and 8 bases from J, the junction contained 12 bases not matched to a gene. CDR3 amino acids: CASRERGGAGPTQYF. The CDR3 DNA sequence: TGTGCCAGCAGGGAGCGCGGGGGGGCCGGTCCTACGCAGTATTTT.

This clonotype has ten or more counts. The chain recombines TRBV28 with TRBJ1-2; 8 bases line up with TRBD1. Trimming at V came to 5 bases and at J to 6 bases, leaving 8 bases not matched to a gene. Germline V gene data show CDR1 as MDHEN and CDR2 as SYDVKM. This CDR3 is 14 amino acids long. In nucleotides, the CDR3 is TGTGCCAGCAGTACCCTGACAGGGGTCGATGGCTACACCTTC. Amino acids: CASSTLTGVDGYTF.

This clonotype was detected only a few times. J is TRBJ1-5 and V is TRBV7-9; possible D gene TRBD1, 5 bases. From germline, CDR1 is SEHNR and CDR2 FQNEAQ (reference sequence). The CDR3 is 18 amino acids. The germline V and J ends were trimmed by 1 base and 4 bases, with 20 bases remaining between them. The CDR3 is CASSLVPGSSVGNQPQHF. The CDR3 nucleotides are TGTGCCAGCAGCTTAGTCCCAGGGAGCTCCGTCGGTAATCAGCCCCAGCATTTT.

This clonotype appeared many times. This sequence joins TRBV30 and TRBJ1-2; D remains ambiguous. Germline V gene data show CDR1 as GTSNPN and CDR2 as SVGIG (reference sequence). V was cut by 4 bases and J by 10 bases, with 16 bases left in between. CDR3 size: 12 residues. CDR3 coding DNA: TGTGCCTGGAATATGGGGTCTCCCTTCTACACCTTC. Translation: CAWNMGSPFYTF.

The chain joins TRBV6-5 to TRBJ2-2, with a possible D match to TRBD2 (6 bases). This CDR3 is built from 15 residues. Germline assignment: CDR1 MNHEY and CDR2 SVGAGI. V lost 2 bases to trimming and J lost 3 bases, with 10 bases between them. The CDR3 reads CASSYGGVDTGELFF. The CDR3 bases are TGTGCCAGCAGTTACGGAGGGGTCGACACCGGGGAGCTGTTTTTT.

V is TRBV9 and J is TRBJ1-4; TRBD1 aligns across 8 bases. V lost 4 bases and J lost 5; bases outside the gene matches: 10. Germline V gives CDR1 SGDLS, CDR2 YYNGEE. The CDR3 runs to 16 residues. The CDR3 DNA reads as TGTGCCAGCAGCAGGGGACAGGCCACCCCCAATGAAAAACTGTTTTTT. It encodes CASSRGQATPNEKLFF.